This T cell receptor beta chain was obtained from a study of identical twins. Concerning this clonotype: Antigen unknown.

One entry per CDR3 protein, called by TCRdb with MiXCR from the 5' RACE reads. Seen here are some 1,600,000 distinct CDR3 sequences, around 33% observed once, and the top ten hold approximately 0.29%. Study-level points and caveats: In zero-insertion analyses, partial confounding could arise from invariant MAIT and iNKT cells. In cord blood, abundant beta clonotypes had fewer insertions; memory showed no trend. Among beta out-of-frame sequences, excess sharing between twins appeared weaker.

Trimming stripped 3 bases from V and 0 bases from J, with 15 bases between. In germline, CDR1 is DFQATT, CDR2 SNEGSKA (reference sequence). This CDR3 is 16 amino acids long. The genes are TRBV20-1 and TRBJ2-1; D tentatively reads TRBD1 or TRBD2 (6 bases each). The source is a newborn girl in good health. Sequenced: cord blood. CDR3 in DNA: TGCAGTGCTAGGGAGTCGGGGGCTAGCTCCTACAATGAGCAGTTCTTC. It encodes CSARESGASSYNEQFF.